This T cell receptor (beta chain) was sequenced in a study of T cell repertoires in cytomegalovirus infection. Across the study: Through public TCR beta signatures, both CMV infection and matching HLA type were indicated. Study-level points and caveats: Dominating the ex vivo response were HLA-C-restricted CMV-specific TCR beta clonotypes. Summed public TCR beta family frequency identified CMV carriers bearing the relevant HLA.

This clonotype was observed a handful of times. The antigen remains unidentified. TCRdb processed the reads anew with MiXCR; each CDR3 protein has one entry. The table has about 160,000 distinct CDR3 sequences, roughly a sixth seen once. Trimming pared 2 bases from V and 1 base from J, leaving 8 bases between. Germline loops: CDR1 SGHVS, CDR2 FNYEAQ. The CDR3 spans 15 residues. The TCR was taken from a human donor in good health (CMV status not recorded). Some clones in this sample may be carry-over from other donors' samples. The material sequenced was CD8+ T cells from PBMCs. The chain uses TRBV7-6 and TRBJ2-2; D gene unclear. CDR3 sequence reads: CASSLLAVNTGELFF. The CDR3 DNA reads TGTGCCAGCAGCTTACTCGCGGTGAACACCGGGGAGCTGTTTTTT.